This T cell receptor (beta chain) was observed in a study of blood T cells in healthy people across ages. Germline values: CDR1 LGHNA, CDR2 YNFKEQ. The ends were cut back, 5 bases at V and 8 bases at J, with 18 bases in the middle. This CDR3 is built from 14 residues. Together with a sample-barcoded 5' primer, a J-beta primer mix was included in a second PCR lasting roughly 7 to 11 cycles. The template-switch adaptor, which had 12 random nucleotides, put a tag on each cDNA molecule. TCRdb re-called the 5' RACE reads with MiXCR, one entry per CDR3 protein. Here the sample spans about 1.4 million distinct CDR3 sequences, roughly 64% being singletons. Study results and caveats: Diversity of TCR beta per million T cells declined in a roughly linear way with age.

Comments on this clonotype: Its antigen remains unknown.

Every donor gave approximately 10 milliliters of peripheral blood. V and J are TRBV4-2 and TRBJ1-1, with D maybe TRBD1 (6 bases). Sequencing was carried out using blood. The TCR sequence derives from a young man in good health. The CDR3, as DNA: TGTGCCAGCAGCAACCACAGGGTCGGGGCCGAAGCTTTCTTT. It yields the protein CASSNHRVGAEAFF.